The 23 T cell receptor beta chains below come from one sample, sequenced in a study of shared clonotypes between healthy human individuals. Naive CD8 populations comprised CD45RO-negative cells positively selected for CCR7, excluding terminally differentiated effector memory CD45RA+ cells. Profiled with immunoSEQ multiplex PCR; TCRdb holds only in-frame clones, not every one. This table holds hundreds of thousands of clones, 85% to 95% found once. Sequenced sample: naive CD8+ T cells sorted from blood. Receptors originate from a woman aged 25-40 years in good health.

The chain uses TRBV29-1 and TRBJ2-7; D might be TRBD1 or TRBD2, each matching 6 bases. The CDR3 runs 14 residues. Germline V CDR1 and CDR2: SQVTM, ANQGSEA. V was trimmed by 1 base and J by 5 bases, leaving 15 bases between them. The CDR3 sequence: CSVEVGAGINEQYF. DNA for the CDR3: TGCAGCGTTGAAGTGGGGGCGGGGATCAACGAGCAGTACTTC.

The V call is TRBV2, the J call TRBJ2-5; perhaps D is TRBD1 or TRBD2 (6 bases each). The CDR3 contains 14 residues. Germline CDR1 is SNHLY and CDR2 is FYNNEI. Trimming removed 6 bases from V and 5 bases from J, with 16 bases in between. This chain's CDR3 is CASRRTGAWETQYF. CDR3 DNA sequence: TGTGCCAGCAGACGAACGGGGGCGTGGGAGACCCAGTACTTC.

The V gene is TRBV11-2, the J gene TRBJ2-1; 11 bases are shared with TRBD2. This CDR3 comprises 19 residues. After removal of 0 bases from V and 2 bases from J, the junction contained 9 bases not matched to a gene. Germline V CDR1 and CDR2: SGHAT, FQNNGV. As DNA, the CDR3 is TGTGCCAGCAGCTTAGACCACAAACTAGCGGGAGACACCTACAATGAGCAGTTCTTC. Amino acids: CASSLDHKLAGDTYNEQFF.

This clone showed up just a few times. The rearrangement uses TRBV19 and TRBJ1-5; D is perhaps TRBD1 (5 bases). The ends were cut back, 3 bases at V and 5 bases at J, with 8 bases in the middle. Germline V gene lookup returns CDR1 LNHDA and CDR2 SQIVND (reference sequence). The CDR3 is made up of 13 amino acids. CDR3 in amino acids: CASSMGDDQPQHF. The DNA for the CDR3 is TGTGCCAGTAGTATGGGGGACGATCAGCCCCAGCATTTT.

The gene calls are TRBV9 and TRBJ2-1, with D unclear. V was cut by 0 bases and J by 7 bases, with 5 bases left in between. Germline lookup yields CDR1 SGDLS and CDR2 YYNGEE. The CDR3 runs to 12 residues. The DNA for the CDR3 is TGTGCCAGCAGCGTAGCAGAGAATGAGCAGTTCTTC. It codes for CASSVAENEQFF.

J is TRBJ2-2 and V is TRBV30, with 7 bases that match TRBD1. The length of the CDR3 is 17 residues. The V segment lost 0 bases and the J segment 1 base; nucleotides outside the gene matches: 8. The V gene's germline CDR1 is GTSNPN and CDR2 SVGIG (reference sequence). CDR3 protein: CAWSVTGEGLNTGELFF. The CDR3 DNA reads TGTGCCTGGAGTGTCACAGGGGAAGGGTTGAACACCGGGGAGCTGTTTTTT.

CDR3 bases: TGTGCCAGTAGCTTTACGAGGTGGCAGATCTTTGCAACTAATGAAAAACTGTTTTTT. Protein sequence: CASSFTRWQIFATNEKLFF. The chain joins TRBV19 to TRBJ1-4; D unresolved. Trimming took 6 bases from V and 0 from J, leaving 23 bases between them. The CDR3 covers 19 residues. Germline V gene data show CDR1 as LNHDA and CDR2 as SQIVND (reference sequence).

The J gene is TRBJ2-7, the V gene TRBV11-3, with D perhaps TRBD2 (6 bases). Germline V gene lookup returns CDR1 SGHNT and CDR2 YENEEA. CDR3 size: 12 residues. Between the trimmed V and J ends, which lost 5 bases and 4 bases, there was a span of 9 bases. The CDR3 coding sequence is TGTGCCAGCAGCGAAGGAGGGTACGAGCAGTACTTC. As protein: CASSEGGYEQYF.

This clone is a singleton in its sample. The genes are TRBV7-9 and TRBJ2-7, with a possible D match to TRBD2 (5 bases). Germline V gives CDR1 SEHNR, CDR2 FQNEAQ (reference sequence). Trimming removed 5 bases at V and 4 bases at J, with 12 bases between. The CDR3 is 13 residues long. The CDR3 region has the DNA TGTGCCAGCAGCCGGATCCCGGGGTACGAGCAGTACTTC. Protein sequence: CASSRIPGYEQYF.

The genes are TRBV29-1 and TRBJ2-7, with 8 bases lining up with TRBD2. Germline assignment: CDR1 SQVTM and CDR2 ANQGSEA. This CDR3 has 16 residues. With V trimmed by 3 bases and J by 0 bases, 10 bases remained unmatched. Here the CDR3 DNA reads TGCAGCGTTGACCCCACTGGGACTAGAAACTCCTACGAGCAGTACTTC. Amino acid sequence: CSVDPTGTRNSYEQYF.

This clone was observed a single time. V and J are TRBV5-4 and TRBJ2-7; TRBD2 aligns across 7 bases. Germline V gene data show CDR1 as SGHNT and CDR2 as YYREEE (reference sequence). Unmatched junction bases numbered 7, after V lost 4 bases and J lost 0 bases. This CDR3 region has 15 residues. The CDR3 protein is CASSPGGESSYEQYF. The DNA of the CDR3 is TGTGCCAGCAGCCCTGGGGGGGAGAGCTCCTACGAGCAGTACTTC.

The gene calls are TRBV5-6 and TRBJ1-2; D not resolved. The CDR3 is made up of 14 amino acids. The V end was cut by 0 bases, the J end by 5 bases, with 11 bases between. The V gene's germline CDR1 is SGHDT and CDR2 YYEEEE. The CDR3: CASSLATPAYGYTF. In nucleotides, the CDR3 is TGTGCCAGCAGCTTGGCGACGCCGGCTTATGGCTACACCTTC. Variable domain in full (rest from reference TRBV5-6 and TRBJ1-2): DAGVTQSPTHLIKTRGQQVTLRCSPKSGHDTVSWYQQALGQGPQFIFQYYEEEERQRGNFPDRFSGHQFPNYSSELNVNALLLGDSALYLCASSLATPAYGYTFGSGTRLTVV.

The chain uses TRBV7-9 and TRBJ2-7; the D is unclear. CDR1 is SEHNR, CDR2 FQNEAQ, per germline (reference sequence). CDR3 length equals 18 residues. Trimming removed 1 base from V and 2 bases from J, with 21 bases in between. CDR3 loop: CASSLVPRPNPHPYEQYF. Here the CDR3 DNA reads TGTGCCAGCAGCTTAGTACCACGACCGAATCCCCACCCCTACGAGCAGTACTTC.

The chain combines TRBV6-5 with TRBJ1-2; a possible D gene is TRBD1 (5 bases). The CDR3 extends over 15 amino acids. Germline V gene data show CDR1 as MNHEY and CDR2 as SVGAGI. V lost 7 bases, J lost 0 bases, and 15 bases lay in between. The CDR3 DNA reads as TGTGCCAGCACCGTAGGGGCTTTTGCTAACTATGGCTACACCTTC. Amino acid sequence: CASTVGAFANYGYTF.

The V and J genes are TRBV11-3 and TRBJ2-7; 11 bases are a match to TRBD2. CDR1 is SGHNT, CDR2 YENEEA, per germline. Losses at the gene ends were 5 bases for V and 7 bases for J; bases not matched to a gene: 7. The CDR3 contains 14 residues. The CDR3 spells CASSELAGVGEQYF. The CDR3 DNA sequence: TGTGCCAGCAGCGAACTAGCGGGAGTTGGAGAGCAGTACTTC.

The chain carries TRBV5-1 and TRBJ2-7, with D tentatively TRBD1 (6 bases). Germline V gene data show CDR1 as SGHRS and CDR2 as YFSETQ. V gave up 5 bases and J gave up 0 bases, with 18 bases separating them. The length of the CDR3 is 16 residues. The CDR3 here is CASSSLAGTYSYEQYF. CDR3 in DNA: TGCGCCAGCAGTTCCCTCGCCGGGACATACTCCTACGAGCAGTACTTC.

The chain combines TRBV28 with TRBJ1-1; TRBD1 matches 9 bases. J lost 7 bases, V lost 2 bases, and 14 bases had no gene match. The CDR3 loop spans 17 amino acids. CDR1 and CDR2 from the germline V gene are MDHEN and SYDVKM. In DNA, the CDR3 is TGTGCCAGCAGTTTACTTCTGCGGGACAGGGCCCCTGTTGAAGCTTTCTTT. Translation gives CASSLLLRDRAPVEAFF.

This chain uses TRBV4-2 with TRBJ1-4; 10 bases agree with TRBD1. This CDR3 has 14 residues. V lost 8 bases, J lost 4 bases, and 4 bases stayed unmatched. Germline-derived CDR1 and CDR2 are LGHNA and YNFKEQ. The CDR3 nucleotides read TGTGCCAGCGAAGGACAGGGGGATAATGAAAAACTGTTTTTT. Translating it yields CASEGQGDNEKLFF.

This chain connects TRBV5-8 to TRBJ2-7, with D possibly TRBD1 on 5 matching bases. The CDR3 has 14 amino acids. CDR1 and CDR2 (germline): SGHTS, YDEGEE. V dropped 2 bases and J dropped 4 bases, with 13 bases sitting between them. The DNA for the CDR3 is TGTGCCAGCAGCTTTCCCCCACAGGTGTACGAGCAGTACTTC. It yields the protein CASSFPPQVYEQYF.

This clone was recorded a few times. Here the CDR3 reads CASRSQGTGELFF. DNA of the CDR3: TGTGCCAGCAGATCACAGGGAACCGGGGAGCTGTTTTTT. The genes are TRBV6-5 and TRBJ2-2; D possibly corresponds to TRBD1 (6 bases). CDR1 and CDR2 from the germline V gene are MNHEY and SVGAGI. Between the trimmed V and J ends, which lost 6 bases and 5 bases, there was a span of 10 bases. The CDR3 consists of 13 residues.

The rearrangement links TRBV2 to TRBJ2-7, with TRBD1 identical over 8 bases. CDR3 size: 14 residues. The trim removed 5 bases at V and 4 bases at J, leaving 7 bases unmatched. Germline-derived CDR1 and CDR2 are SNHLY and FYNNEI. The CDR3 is CASSRGTGEYEQYF. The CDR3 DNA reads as TGTGCCAGCAGTAGGGGGACAGGCGAGTACGAGCAGTACTTC.

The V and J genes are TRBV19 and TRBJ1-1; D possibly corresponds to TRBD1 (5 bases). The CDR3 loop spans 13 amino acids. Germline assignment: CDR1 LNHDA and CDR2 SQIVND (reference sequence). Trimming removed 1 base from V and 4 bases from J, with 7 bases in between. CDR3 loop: CASSIGQLTEAFF. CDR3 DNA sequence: TGTGCCAGTAGTATAGGACAGCTCACTGAAGCTTTCTTT.

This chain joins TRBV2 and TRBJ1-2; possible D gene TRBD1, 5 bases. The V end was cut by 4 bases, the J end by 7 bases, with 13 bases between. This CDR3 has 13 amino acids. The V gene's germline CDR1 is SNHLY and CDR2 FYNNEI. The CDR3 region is CASSGGRNTGYTF. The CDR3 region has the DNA TGTGCCAGCAGTGGGGGACGGAATACTGGCTACACCTTC.